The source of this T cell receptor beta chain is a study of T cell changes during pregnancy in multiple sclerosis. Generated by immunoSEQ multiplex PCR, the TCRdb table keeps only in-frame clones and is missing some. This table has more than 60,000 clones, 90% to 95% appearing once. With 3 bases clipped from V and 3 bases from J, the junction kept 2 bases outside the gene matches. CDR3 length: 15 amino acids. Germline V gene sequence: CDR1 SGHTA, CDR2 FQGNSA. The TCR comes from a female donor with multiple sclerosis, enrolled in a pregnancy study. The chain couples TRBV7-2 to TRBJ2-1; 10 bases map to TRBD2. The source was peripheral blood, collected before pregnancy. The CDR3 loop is CASSFSGGIYNEQFF. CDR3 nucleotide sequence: TGTGCCAGCAGCTTTAGCGGGGGGATCTACAATGAGCAGTTCTTC.